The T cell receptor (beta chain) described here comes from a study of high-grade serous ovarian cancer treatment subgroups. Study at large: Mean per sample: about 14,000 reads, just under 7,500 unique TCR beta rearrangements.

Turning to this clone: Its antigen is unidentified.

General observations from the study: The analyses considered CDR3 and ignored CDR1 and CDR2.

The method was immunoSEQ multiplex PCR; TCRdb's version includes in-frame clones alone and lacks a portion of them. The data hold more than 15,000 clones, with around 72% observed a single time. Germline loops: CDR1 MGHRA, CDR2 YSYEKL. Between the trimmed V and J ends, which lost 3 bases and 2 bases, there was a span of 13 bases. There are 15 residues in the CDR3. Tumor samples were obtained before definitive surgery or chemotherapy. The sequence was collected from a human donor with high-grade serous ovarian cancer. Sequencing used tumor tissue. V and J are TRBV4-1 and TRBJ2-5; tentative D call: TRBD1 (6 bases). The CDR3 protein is CASSQPADRQETQYF. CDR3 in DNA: TGCGCCAGCAGCCAGCCCGCCGACAGGCAAGAGACCCAGTACTTC.